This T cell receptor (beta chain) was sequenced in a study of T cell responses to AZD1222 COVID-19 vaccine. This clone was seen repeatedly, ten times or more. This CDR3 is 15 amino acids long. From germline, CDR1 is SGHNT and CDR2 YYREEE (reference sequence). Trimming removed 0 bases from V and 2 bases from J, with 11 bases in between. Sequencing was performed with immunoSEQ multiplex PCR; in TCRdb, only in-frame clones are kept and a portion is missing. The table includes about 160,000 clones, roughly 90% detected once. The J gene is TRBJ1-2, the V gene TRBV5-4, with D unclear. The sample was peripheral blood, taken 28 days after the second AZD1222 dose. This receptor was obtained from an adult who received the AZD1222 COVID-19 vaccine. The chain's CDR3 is CASSLEAGKNYGYTF. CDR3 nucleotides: TGTGCCAGCAGCTTGGAGGCGGGGAAGAACTATGGCTACACCTTC.